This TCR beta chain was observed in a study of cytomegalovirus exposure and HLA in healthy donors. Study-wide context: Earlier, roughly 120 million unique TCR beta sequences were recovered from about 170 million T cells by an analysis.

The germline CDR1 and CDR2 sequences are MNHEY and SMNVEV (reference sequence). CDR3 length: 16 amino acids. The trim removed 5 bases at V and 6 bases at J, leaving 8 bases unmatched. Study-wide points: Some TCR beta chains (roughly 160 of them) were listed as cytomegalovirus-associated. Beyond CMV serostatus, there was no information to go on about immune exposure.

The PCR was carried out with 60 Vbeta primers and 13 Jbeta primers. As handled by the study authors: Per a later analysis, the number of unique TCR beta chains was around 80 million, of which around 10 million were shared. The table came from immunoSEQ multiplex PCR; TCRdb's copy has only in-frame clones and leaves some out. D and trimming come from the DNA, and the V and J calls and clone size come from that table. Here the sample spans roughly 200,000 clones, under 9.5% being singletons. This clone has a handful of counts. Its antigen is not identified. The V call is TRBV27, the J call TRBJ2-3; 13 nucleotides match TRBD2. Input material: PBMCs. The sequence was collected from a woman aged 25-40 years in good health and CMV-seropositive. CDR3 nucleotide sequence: TGTGCCAGCAGTCTCAAAACTAGCGGGAGGGTGGATACGCAGTATTTT. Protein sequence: CASSLKTSGRVDTQYF.